The entry below gives a single T cell receptor (beta chain) sequence along with its context. Its antigen is not known. Amplification used 60 Vbeta primers and 13 Jbeta primers. Sequencing used immunoSEQ multiplex PCR; TCRdb keeps in-frame clones, though not all of them. Of more than 150,000 clones in the sample, about four fifths are singletons; the top ten hold 1%. The sample originates from a study of cytomegalovirus exposure and HLA in healthy donors. In the study overall: In an early release, HLA-typed donors contributed some 82 million unique TCR sequences. The study, taken as a whole, reports: About 87% or about 30% of the time was how often most TCR beta V segments were productive, according to an earlier analysis. A later analysis appeared to link common viral pathogens to several of the most significant clusters.

Nominally healthy donors provided the samples, though records likely missed some immune exposures. V was clipped by 2 bases and J by 3 bases, with 8 bases between them. There are 13 residues in the CDR3. Germline V CDR1 and CDR2: MDHEN, SYDVKM. Sequencing input: PBMCs. This receptor was obtained from a woman between 45 and 60 years old in good health and CMV-seropositive. V gene TRBV28 combines with J gene TRBJ2-7, with no clear D. The CDR3 DNA reads as TGTGCCAGCAGTTTAGGCGGCAACTACGAGCAGTACTTC. Residues: CASSLGGNYEQYF.